This T cell receptor beta chain was identified during a study of blood T cells in healthy people across ages. General study findings and limits: Getting older went along with TCR beta diversity per million T cells dropping roughly linearly.

In this sample, this clonotype turned up once. Its antigen is unidentified. With a J-beta primer mix and a sample-barcoded 5' primer, a second PCR ran roughly 6 to 12 cycles. Every single cDNA molecule received a tag from a template-switch adaptor with 12 random nucleotides. TCRdb recomputed calls from the 5' RACE reads with MiXCR, one row per CDR3 protein. The table includes 1.8 million or so distinct CDR3 sequences, approximately 40% detected once. Trimming cost V 2 bases and J 4 bases, with 18 bases left between them. The CDR3 loop spans 17 amino acids. This chain connects TRBV12-3 or TRBV12-4 to TRBJ1-5, with D tentatively TRBD1 (5 bases). The sequenced sample consisted of blood. This receptor was taken from a human donor in good health. The CDR3 nucleotides read TGTGCCAGCAGTTTATATAATCTAGTAAGGGGAAATCAGCCCCAGCATTTT. Translation gives CASSLYNLVRGNQPQHF.